These 16 T cell receptor beta chains were all obtained from the same sample, sequenced in a study of identical twins. TCRdb recomputed calls from the 5' RACE reads with MiXCR, one row per CDR3 protein. This table has about 660,000 distinct CDR3 sequences, 8.6% appearing once. The sample was also reused in another study, on yellow fever vaccine responses in identical twins.

Sample: PBMCs. These receptors were taken from a woman aged 18-35 years in good health.

This clonotype occurred a few times. The chain employs TRBV28 and TRBJ2-7; 7 bases are a match to TRBD2. Trimming cost V 4 bases and J 9 bases; bases outside gene matches: 6. The CDR3 has 12 amino acids. CDR1 and CDR2 from the germline V gene are MDHEN and SYDVKM. The CDR3 bases are TGTGCCAGCAGTTATAAGCGGGATGCGCAGTACTTC. Amino acid sequence: CASSYKRDAQYF. The full variable domain, in which reference TRBV28 and TRBJ2-7 provide the parts outside the CDR3, is DVKVTQSSRYLVKRTGEKVFLECVQDMDHENMFWYRQDPGLGLRLIYFSYDVKMKEKGDIPEGYSVSREKKERFSLILESASTNQTSMYLCASSYKRDAQYFGPGTRLTVT.

V and J are TRBV7-6 and TRBJ2-4; 8 bases are a match to TRBD2. The junction had 3 bases not matched to a gene; V was cut back by 4 bases and J by 1 base. The CDR3 contains 15 residues. Germline CDR1 and CDR2: SGHVS and FNYEAQ. The CDR3 reads CASSSLAGAKNIQYF. DNA for the CDR3: TGTGCCAGCAGCTCCCTAGCGGGCGCCAAAAACATTCAGTACTTC.

This clonotype appeared a few times. Germline is not matched at one junction end, which may reflect a read error. The V gene is TRBV7-7, the J gene TRBJ2-2; 9 nucleotides agree with TRBD1. Germline-derived CDR1 and CDR2 are SSHAT and FNYEAQ (reference sequence). The CDR3 is 15 residues long. The CDR3 protein is CASSLGQGTGGELFF. The CDR3, as DNA: TGTGCTAGCAGCCTGGGACAGGGAACGGGCGGGGAGCTGTTTTTT.

The rearrangement uses TRBV28 and TRBJ2-1; D unresolved. Trimming stripped 0 bases from V and 0 bases from J, with 12 bases between. This CDR3 has 17 amino acids. Germline CDR1 and CDR2: MDHEN and SYDVKM. CDR3: CASSLWGPGISYNEQFF. CDR3 coding DNA: TGTGCCAGCAGTTTATGGGGTCCCGGAATCTCCTACAATGAGCAGTTCTTC.

This clonotype came up many times. V and J are TRBV5-1 and TRBJ2-1; 7 bases are a match to TRBD1. Per germline, CDR1 SGHRS and CDR2 YFSETQ. This CDR3 contains 12 residues. Trimming took 0 bases from V and 14 from J; bases not matched to a gene: 5. CDR3 coding DNA: TGCGCCAGCAGCTTGGAGGGGGCGGTGGAGTTCTTC. It translates to CASSLEGAVEFF.

This chain connects TRBV28 to TRBJ1-5; D remains unclear. Germline assignment: CDR1 MDHEN and CDR2 SYDVKM. V was trimmed by 3 bases and J by 3 bases, leaving 9 bases between them. This CDR3 spans 14 amino acids. CDR3 region: CASSLGGINQPQHF. DNA of the CDR3: TGTGCCAGCAGTTTGGGCGGAATCAATCAGCCCCAGCATTTT.

This chain connects TRBV9 to TRBJ2-3; maybe TRBD2 (5 bases). This CDR3 has 17 residues. Germline CDR1 SGDLS, CDR2 YYNGEE. Trimming pared 0 bases from V and 2 bases from J, leaving 16 bases between. CDR3 coding DNA: TGTGCCAGCAGCGTAGACCCTAGCCGTCTCAACACAGATACGCAGTATTTT. Its translation: CASSVDPSRLNTDTQYF.

Only a few counts were recorded for this clonotype. The chain uses TRBV15 and TRBJ2-7, with D uncertain. The CDR3 is 13 amino acids. V was cut by 0 bases and J by 3 bases, with 6 bases left in between. The germline CDR1 and CDR2 sequences are LNHNV and YYDKDF (reference sequence). The CDR3 sequence is CATSRDFNYEQYF. In nucleotides, the CDR3 is TGTGCCACCAGCAGAGATTTTAACTACGAGCAGTACTTC.

Ten or more counts support this clonotype. The chain combines TRBV7-8 with TRBJ1-2; the D gene is possibly TRBD1 (6 bases). V shed 2 bases and J shed 6 bases, with 22 bases lying between them. Per germline, CDR1 SGHVS and CDR2 FQNEAQ. The CDR3 has 17 amino acids. The CDR3 loop reads CASSLPNWTVGLDGYTF. The CDR3 DNA reads as TGTGCCAGCAGCTTACCTAATTGGACAGTTGGCCTTGATGGCTACACCTTC. The variable domain in full, completed from reference TRBV7-8 and TRBJ1-2, reads GAGVSQSPRYKVAKRGQDVALRCDPISGHVSLFWYQQALGQGPEFLTYFQNEAQLDKSGLPSDRFFAERPEGSVSTLKIQRTQQEDSAVYLCASSLPNWTVGLDGYTFGSGTRLTVV.

The CDR3 nucleotides are TGTGCCACCAGTCCGGCTGATCTAACTAGCACCGTGGAGACCCAGTACTTC. This encodes CATSPADLTSTVETQYF. The rearrangement joins TRBV15 to TRBJ2-5; tentatively, D is TRBD2 (6 bases). The V end lost 6 bases, the J end lost 5 bases, and 25 bases lay between the germline ends. The germline CDR1 and CDR2 sequences are LNHNV and YYDKDF (reference sequence). This CDR3 has 17 amino acids.

This clonotype was counted a few times. The chain combines TRBV29-1 with TRBJ2-5; D ambiguous. This CDR3 has 11 amino acids. Germline V CDR1 and CDR2: SQVTM, ANQGSEA. The CDR3 protein is CSPYLGETQYF. In DNA form, the CDR3 reads TGCAGTCCCTATTTGGGGGAGACCCAGTACTTC.

In its sample, this clonotype was seen a few times. The chain uses TRBV5-1 and TRBJ2-7; a possible D gene is TRBD2 (6 bases). Trimming shortened V by 1 base and J by 2 bases, and 10 bases separated the two germline ends. This CDR3 has 14 residues. The germline gives CDR1 SGHRS, CDR2 YFSETQ. The chain's CDR3 is CASSLYAGTYEQYF. The CDR3 region has the DNA TGCGCCAGCAGCTTGTATGCGGGGACCTACGAGCAGTACTTC.

This clonotype was counted only a few times. This chain connects TRBV20-1 to TRBJ2-2; D possibly corresponds to TRBD1 (5 bases). V lost 5 bases to trimming and J lost 7 bases, with 11 bases between them. The CDR3 is made up of 12 amino acids. CDR1 and CDR2 from the germline V gene are DFQATT and SNEGSKA (reference sequence). CDR3 bases: TGCAGTGCTGTCGCAGGGATCGGGGAGCTGTTTTTT. Translation gives CSAVAGIGELFF.

The chain joins TRBV28 to TRBJ2-6; D may be TRBD1 (6 bases). Germline V gene data show CDR1 as MDHEN and CDR2 as SYDVKM. V gave up 5 bases and J gave up 0 bases, with 14 bases separating them. The length of the CDR3 is 17 residues. CDR3 nucleotides: TGTGCCAGCAGTGGAAGACAGGCCCTCTCTGGGGCCAACGTCCTGACTTTC. Its protein product is CASSGRQALSGANVLTF.

Many counts were recorded for this clonotype. The chain recombines TRBV12-3 or TRBV12-4 with TRBJ2-3, with D possibly matching TRBD2 (6 bases). V was shortened by 7 bases and J by 4 bases, with 12 bases between the two germline ends. The CDR3 is 13 residues long. The CDR3 sequence: CASNPAGSDTQYF. In DNA, the CDR3 is TGTGCCAGCAACCCTGCGGGGTCAGATACGCAGTATTTT.

In this sample, this clonotype turned up many times. This rearrangement joins TRBV12-3 or TRBV12-4 to TRBJ2-2, with 9 bases lining up with TRBD2. Trimming cost V 6 bases and J 5 bases; bases outside gene matches: 10. The CDR3 totals 16 residues. This CDR3 reads CASRSSGTSSTGELFF. The CDR3 DNA follows: TGTGCCAGCAGATCTTCCGGGACTAGCAGTACCGGGGAGCTGTTTTTT.